The entry below gives a single TCR beta chain sequence along with its context. Its matching antigen is unknown. Sequencing used immunoSEQ multiplex PCR; TCRdb keeps in-frame clones, though not all of them. The sample lists 150,000 to 200,000 clones; around 92% were seen once. The sample is drawn from a study of T cell responses to AZD1222 COVID-19 vaccine. Findings and limits, study-wide: The number of AZD1222 recipients seropositive at baseline was only five or six. Dominant at 160-218 and 743-854, vaccine-associated CD4 TCRs also spanned spike.

The source was peripheral blood, collected on day 0 of AZD1222 vaccination. This TCR came from an adult in good health.

The CDR3 here is CASRMTVPQPQHF. The CDR3 DNA is TGTGCCAGCAGGATGACAGTGCCTCAGCCCCAGCATTTT. The chain uses TRBV6-5 and TRBJ1-5; D possibly corresponds to TRBD1 (5 bases). V was shortened by 6 bases and J by 6 bases, with 12 bases between the two germline ends. Germline V CDR1 and CDR2: MNHEY, SVGAGI. This CDR3 is 13 amino acids long.